This TCR beta chain is drawn from a study of blood T cell repertoires in COVID-19. The wider study: PBMCs, B-cell-depleted T cells, or T cells provided the cDNA or gDNA that made up the material.

V gave up 5 bases and J gave up 2 bases; unmatched junction bases: 9. This CDR3 has 16 amino acids. CDR1 KGHDR and CDR2 SFDVKD come from the germline V gene. Assay: immunoSEQ multiplex PCR; the TCRdb copy retains only in-frame clones and omits some. The table shows roughly 300,000 clones, with 83% occurring only once. The TCR originated in a woman in her forties or fifties who had recovered from COVID-19. V gene TRBV24-1 combines with J gene TRBJ2-3; TRBD2 aligns across 7 bases. The sequenced sample consisted of peripheral blood. As DNA, the CDR3 is TGTGCCACCAGTGCCGGGAGCGGGATGTACACAGATACGCAGTATTTT. It yields the protein CATSAGSGMYTDTQYF.